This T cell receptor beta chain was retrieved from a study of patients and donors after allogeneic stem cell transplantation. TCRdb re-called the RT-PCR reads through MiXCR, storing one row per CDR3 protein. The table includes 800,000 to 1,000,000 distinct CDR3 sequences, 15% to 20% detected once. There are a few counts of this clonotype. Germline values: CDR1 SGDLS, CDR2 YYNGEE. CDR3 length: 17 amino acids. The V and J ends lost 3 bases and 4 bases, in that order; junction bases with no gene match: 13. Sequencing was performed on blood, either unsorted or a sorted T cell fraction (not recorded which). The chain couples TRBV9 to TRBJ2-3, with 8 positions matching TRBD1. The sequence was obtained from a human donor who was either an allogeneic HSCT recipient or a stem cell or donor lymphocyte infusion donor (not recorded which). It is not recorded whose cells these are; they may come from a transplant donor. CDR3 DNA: TGTGCCAGCAGCGCCCGGGACAGGACAACCGTCCCAGATACGCAGTATTTT. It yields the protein CASSARDRTTVPDTQYF.